Shown below are 14 T cell receptor beta chains from a single sample sequenced in a study of shared clonotypes between healthy human individuals. Profiled with immunoSEQ multiplex PCR; TCRdb holds only in-frame clones, not every one. The table lists some 510,000 clones, about four fifths of them singletons. The specimen sequenced was PBMCs. The origin of the receptors is a woman aged 35 to 49 in good health. Some clones in this sample may be carry-over from other donors' samples.

The CDR3 here is CASSPTGGGINEQFF. In DNA, the CDR3 is TGTGCCAGCAGTCCAACAGGGGGCGGAATCAATGAGCAGTTCTTC. V is TRBV27 and J is TRBJ2-1, with 9 nucleotides matching TRBD1. The ends lost 5 bases at V and 6 bases at J; junction bases unmatched: 8. CDR1 is MNHEY and CDR2 is SMNVEV in the germline V gene (reference sequence). The CDR3 is made up of 15 amino acids.

The CDR3 coding sequence is TGTGCCAGCAGCGTGAACTCCCAAGAGACCCAGTACTTC. It is translated as CASSVNSQETQYF. The gene calls are TRBV9 and TRBJ2-5, with D unresolved. Trimming pared 2 bases from V and 1 base from J, leaving 6 bases between. There are 13 residues in the CDR3. Per the germline V gene, CDR1 is SGDLS and CDR2 is YYNGEE.

This sequence joins TRBV10-2 and TRBJ2-7; either TRBD1 or TRBD2 may supply D (5 bases each). CDR3 length equals 14 residues. Trimming left V 3 bases short and J 2 bases short, with 11 bases between. Germline CDR1 is WSHSY and CDR2 is SAAADI. The CDR3 is CASSEGQGPYEQYF. The CDR3 DNA is TGCGCCAGCAGTGAAGGTCAGGGACCCTACGAGCAGTACTTC.

This clone showed up many times. The chain recombines TRBV4-2 with TRBJ2-1, with D uncertain. The germline V gene has CDR1 LGHNA and CDR2 YNFKEQ. The CDR3 is 15 residues long. V was shortened by 0 bases and J by 4 bases, with 10 bases between the two germline ends. The CDR3 DNA reads TGTGCCAGCAGCCAAGATAGAAACTCTTACAATGAGCAGTTCTTC. This codes for CASSQDRNSYNEQFF.

The chain links TRBV18 to TRBJ2-3; no clear D. The germline CDR1 and CDR2 sequences are KGHSH and LQKENI. CDR3 size: 12 residues. V lost 2 bases and J 5 bases, leaving 5 bases between the germline ends. The CDR3 protein is CASSPIRDTQYF. The CDR3 nucleotides read TGTGCCAGCTCACCAATAAGAGATACGCAGTATTTT.

The chain has TRBV5-4 and TRBJ1-2; 9 bases fit TRBD1. This CDR3 has 16 residues. Unmatched junction bases numbered 6, after V lost 1 base and J lost 2 bases. CDR1 and CDR2 from the germline V gene are SGHNT and YYREEE (reference sequence). The CDR3 sequence: CASSLRWTGENYGYTF. The CDR3 DNA follows: TGTGCCAGCAGCTTGCGGTGGACAGGGGAGAACTATGGCTACACCTTC.

The chain employs TRBV7-8 and TRBJ2-3, with a weak D call TRBD2 (5 bases). This CDR3 is 17 amino acids long. Germline loops: CDR1 SGHVS, CDR2 FQNEAQ. Trimming took off 5 bases at V and 0 bases at J, with 18 bases between the two ends. The CDR3 DNA reads TGTGCCAGCAGCCCTCGTGGAAGCGGAGTTAGCACAGATACGCAGTATTTT. Its protein product is CASSPRGSGVSTDTQYF. Drawing the rest from reference TRBV7-8 and TRBJ2-3, the complete variable domain is GAGVSQSPRYKVAKRGQDVALRCDPISGHVSLFWYQQALGQGPEFLTYFQNEAQLDKSGLPSDRFFAERPEGSVSTLKIQRTQQEDSAVYLCASSPRGSGVSTDTQYFGPGTRLTVL.

The chain uses TRBV4-2 and TRBJ2-7; D uncertain. Germline loops: CDR1 LGHNA, CDR2 YNFKEQ. With 1 base removed from V and 5 bases from J, the gap between germline ends came to 3 bases. This CDR3 is 11 amino acids long. CDR3 protein: CASSQGDEQYF. In DNA, the CDR3 is TGTGCCAGCAGCCAAGGTGACGAGCAGTACTTC.

With respect to this clone: The same CDR3 arises from other DNA sequences in this sample as well. The J gene is TRBJ2-2, the V gene TRBV5-1, with D possibly TRBD1 on 5 matching bases. The CDR3 consists of 14 residues. The germline V and J ends were trimmed by 1 base and 1 base, with 5 bases remaining between them. From germline, CDR1 is SGHRS and CDR2 YFSETQ. CDR3 coding DNA: TGCGCCAGCAGCTTGCAGGGGAACACCGGGGAGCTGTTTTTT. It encodes CASSLQGNTGELFF.

This chain connects TRBV28 to TRBJ2-3; no firm D call. There are 12 residues in the CDR3. The ends were cut back, 5 bases at V and 4 bases at J, with 7 bases in the middle. Germline lookup yields CDR1 MDHEN and CDR2 SYDVKM. The CDR3: CASSPRADTQYF. CDR3 nucleotide sequence: TGTGCCAGCAGTCCTAGGGCAGATACGCAGTATTTT.

This chain's CDR3 is CASTLGRRGEQFF. As DNA, the CDR3 is TGTGCCAGCACCCTGGGTCGGAGGGGTGAGCAGTTCTTC. The chain has TRBV7-2 and TRBJ2-1, with D possibly TRBD2 on 6 matching bases. This CDR3 is built from 13 residues. The germline CDR1 and CDR2 sequences are SGHTA and FQGNSA. Deletions cut 7 bases from V and 9 bases from J, with 16 bases between. Filled out from reference TRBV7-2 and TRBJ2-1, the complete variable domain reads GAGVSQSPSNKVTEKGKDVELRCDPISGHTALYWYRQSLGQGLEFLIYFQGNSAPDKSGLPSDRFSAERTGGSVSTLTIQRTQQEDSAVYLCASTLGRRGEQFFGPGTRLTVL.

This chain connects TRBV5-1 to TRBJ2-2; D may be TRBD1 (6 bases). Germline V CDR1 and CDR2: SGHRS, YFSETQ. The CDR3 consists of 13 residues. Trimming pared 2 bases from V and 5 bases from J, leaving 7 bases between. The CDR3 spells CASSFTGTGELFF. CDR3 nucleotides: TGCGCCAGCAGCTTTACAGGGACCGGGGAGCTGTTTTTT.

The rearrangement uses TRBV11-3 and TRBJ2-5; TRBD1 matches 8 bases. The trim removed 0 bases at V and 5 bases at J, leaving 8 bases unmatched. From germline, CDR1 is SGHNT and CDR2 YENEEA. The CDR3 extends over 16 amino acids. CDR3 bases: TGTGCCAGCAGCTTAGACGGACAGGGACCCTTGGAGACCCAGTACTTC. This codes for CASSLDGQGPLETQYF.

The rearrangement joins TRBV23-1 to TRBJ2-1; D is uncertain. TRBV23-1 counts as an open reading frame of uncertain function. The CDR3 consists of 15 residues. V lost 4 bases, J lost 1 base, and 11 bases lay in between. CDR3 coding DNA: TGCGCCAGCAGTCTCGTTGGAACGTCCTACAATGAGCAGTTCTTC. It translates to CASSLVGTSYNEQFF.